This T cell receptor (beta chain) appears in the sequencing data of a study of T cell repertoires in cytomegalovirus infection. Study at large: CMV infection plus the matching HLA type was flagged by public TCR beta signatures. Overall study results and limits: HLA-C-restricted CMV-specific TCR beta clonotypes were dominant in the ex vivo response. Summed frequency of public TCR beta families distinguished CMV carriers with the relevant HLA.

From the reads, TCRdb called clonotypes with MiXCR, one entry per CDR3 protein. This sample has some 800,000 distinct CDR3 sequences, with 30% to 35% found just once. The sample holds many counts of this clonotype. The antigen remains undetermined. Germline loops: CDR1 MNHEY, CDR2 SMNVEV (reference sequence). CDR3 size: 11 residues. V was shortened by 8 bases and J by 2 bases, with 4 bases between the two germline ends. The clonotype was recovered from a human donor in good health (CMV status not recorded). Some clones in this sample may be carry-over from other donors' samples. The material was cultured CD8+ T cells from PBMCs, obtained from culture after CMV antigen stimulation. J is TRBJ1-5 and V is TRBV27; D is undetermined. CDR3 amino acids: CASPGNQPQHF. The DNA for the CDR3 is TGTGCCAGCCCTGGCAATCAGCCCCAGCATTTT.